This T cell receptor (beta chain) was observed in a study of shared clonotypes between healthy human individuals. Findings and limits, study-wide: Larger richness was generally estimated for naive than memory subsets.

The authors' processing: ImmunoSEQ only sent back junction sequences with no quality scores, so filtering was done differently. The repertoire was sequenced with immunoSEQ multiplex PCR; TCRdb's copy has only in-frame clones and lacks some. That table is the source of V, J and clone size, and D and trimming were worked out from the DNA. This sample has approximately 2.3 million clones, with approximately 95% found just once. For this clone: The antigen is unknown.

The CDR3 spans 14 residues. Trimming removed 6 bases from V and 2 bases from J, with 14 bases in between. Germline lookup yields CDR1 MDHEN and CDR2 SYDVKM. Sequenced: naive CD4+ T cells from PBMCs. Specified subset: CD45RA+ positively selected. The rearrangement uses TRBV28 and TRBJ2-7; D is unresolved. This clonotype was obtained from a man between 18 and 35 years old in good health. Some clones in this sample may be carry-over from other donors' samples. In DNA, the CDR3 is TGTGCCAGCAGCTCGGGTTGGAAGGCCTACGAGCAGTACTTC. As protein: CASSSGWKAYEQYF.